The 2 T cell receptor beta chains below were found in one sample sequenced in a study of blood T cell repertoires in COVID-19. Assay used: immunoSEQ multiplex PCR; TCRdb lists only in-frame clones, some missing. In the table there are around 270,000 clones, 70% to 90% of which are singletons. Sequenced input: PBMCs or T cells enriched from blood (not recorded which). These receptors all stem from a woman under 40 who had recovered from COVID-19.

CDR3 bases: TGTGCCATCAGTGACCCGGGACAGGGAGTCTATGGCTACACCTTC. It codes for CAISDPGQGVYGYTF. The chain uses TRBV10-3 and TRBJ1-2, with 9 bases aligning to TRBD1. This CDR3 has 15 residues. The V segment lost 3 bases and the J segment 4 bases; nucleotides outside the gene matches: 6. The V gene's germline CDR1 is ENHRY and CDR2 SYGVKD.

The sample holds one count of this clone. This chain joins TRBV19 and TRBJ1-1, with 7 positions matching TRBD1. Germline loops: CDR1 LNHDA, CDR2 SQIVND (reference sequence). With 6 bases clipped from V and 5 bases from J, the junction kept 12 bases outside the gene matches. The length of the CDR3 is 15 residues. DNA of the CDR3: TGTGCCAGTAGACTCCAACAGGGGCGCGAGACTGAAGCTTTCTTT. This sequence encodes CASRLQQGRETEAFF.